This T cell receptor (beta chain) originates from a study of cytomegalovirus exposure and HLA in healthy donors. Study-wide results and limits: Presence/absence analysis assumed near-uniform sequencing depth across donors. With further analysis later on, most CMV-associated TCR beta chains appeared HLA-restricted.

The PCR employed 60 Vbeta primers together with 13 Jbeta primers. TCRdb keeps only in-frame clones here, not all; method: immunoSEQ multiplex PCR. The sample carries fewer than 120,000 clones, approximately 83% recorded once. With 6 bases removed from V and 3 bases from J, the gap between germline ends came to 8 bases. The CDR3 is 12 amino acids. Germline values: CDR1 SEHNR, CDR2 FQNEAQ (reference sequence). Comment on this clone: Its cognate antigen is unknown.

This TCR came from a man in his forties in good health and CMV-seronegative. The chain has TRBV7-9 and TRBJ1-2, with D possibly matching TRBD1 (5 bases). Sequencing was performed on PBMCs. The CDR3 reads CASSLQDYGYTF. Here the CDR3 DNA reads TGTGCCAGCAGTTTACAGGACTATGGCTACACCTTC.